One and the same sample provided the 12 T cell receptor beta chains below, sequenced in a study of follicular helper T cells after annual influenza vaccination. Clones were read by immunoSEQ multiplex PCR, and TCRdb kept only the in-frame ones, dropping some. Altogether several thousand clones are present, over 65% being singletons, with the ten largest covering around 2.1%. Time point reported: 2015-2016 season, pre-vaccination. The sample here was CXCR5+ CD38- circulating T follicular helper cells from blood, taken on the day of influenza vaccination. Specified subset: circulating Tfh, non-naive CD4+CXCR5+PD-1+ (ICOS+CD38+ or ICOS-CD38-). The receptors were sampled from an adult who received the influenza vaccine.

The V call is TRBV11-3, the J call TRBJ1-1, with D possibly TRBD1 on 5 matching bases. Per the germline V gene, CDR1 is SGHNT and CDR2 is YENEEA. Trimming shortened V by 0 bases and J by 5 bases, and 16 bases separated the two germline ends. This CDR3 spans 16 amino acids. The CDR3 is CASSLEGALGGTEAFF. CDR3 in DNA: TGTGCCAGCAGCTTAGAAGGGGCTCTGGGAGGGACTGAAGCTTTCTTT. Looking up the rest from reference TRBV11-3 and TRBJ1-1 gives the full variable domain: EAGVVQSPRYKIIEKKQPVAFWCNPISGHNTLYWYLQNLGQGPELLIRYENEEAVDDSQLPKDRFSAERLKGVDSTLKIQPAELGDSAVYLCASSLEGALGGTEAFFGQGTRLTVV.

J is TRBJ1-3 and V is TRBV2, with 7 bases aligning to TRBD1. V was pared by 10 bases and J by 3 bases, with 3 bases of the junction left unmatched. This CDR3 is 12 amino acids long. Germline values: CDR1 SNHLY, CDR2 FYNNEI. CDR3 in amino acids: CATRGFGNTIYF. The CDR3 bases are TGTGCCACCAGGGGGTTTGGAAACACCATATATTTT.

This clone was counted a single time. The V gene is TRBV7-2, the J gene TRBJ2-1; tentatively, D is TRBD2 (6 bases). Germline CDR1 and CDR2: SGHTA and FQGNSA. CDR3 length equals 14 residues. The V end was cut by 3 bases, the J end by 6 bases, with 12 bases between. This CDR3 reads CASSFTGGINEQFF. In nucleotides, the CDR3 is TGTGCCAGCAGCTTTACAGGAGGGATCAATGAGCAGTTCTTC. The whole variable domain, filled in from reference TRBV7-2 and TRBJ2-1, reads GAGVSQSPSNKVTEKGKDVELRCDPISGHTALYWYRQSLGQGLEFLIYFQGNSAPDKSGLPSDRFSAERTGGSVSTLTIQRTQQEDSAVYLCASSFTGGINEQFFGPGTRLTVL.

This chain's CDR3 is CASSHDRVYEQFF. In DNA, the CDR3 is TGTGCCAGCAGCCATGACAGGGTCTATGAGCAGTTCTTC. The chain recombines TRBV7-6 with TRBJ2-1, with 7 nucleotides matching TRBD1. Looked up from germline, CDR1 is SGHVS and CDR2 is FNYEAQ. Losses at the gene ends were 5 bases for V and 8 bases for J; bases not matched to a gene: 6. The CDR3 runs 13 residues.

V and J are TRBV7-2 and TRBJ2-6; D gene ambiguous. V was trimmed by 2 bases and J by 0 bases, leaving 11 bases between them. CDR1 and CDR2 from the germline V gene are SGHTA and FQGNSA. The CDR3 loop spans 17 amino acids. The chain's CDR3 is CASSLWTDISGANVLTF. The CDR3 DNA is TGTGCCAGCAGCTTATGGACGGATATCTCTGGGGCCAACGTCCTGACTTTC. The full variable domain, completed using reference TRBV7-2 and TRBJ2-6, is GAGVSQSPSNKVTEKGKDVELRCDPISGHTALYWYRQSLGQGLEFLIYFQGNSAPDKSGLPSDRFSAERTGGSVSTLTIQRTQQEDSAVYLCASSLWTDISGANVLTFGAGSRLTVL.

The chain joins TRBV29-1 to TRBJ2-3; D gene uncertain. The V end lost 3 bases, the J end lost 1 base, and 8 bases lay between the germline ends. From germline, CDR1 is SQVTM and CDR2 ANQGSEA. This CDR3 contains 13 residues. CDR3 sequence (DNA): TGCAGCGTTGATAATAGGGGCACAGATACGCAGTATTTT. Translated, it gives CSVDNRGTDTQYF.

The chain links TRBV6-5 to TRBJ2-7; no clear D. From germline, CDR1 is MNHEY and CDR2 SVGAGI. The CDR3 totals 14 residues. The V end was cut by 6 bases, the J end by 3 bases, with 15 bases between. The CDR3: CASRRPETYYEQYF. In nucleotides, the CDR3 is TGTGCCAGCAGGCGGCCCGAAACCTACTACGAGCAGTACTTC.

A few counts support this clone. In DNA form, the CDR3 reads TGTGCCAGCAGCTTCCAGGGGCAGTCAAATTCACCCCTCCACTTT. Translating it yields CASSFQGQSNSPLHF. The gene calls are TRBV11-2 and TRBJ1-6; D might be TRBD1 (6 bases). The CDR3 totals 15 residues. CDR1 SGHAT and CDR2 FQNNGV come from the germline V gene. V shed 3 bases and J shed 7 bases, with 13 bases lying between them.

The gene calls are TRBV2 and TRBJ2-7; D ambiguous. Germline V gene lookup returns CDR1 SNHLY and CDR2 FYNNEI. The CDR3 length is 11 residues. Between the trimmed V and J ends, which lost 6 bases and 5 bases, there was a span of 8 bases. The CDR3 protein is CASSLRDEQYF. In DNA form, the CDR3 reads TGTGCCAGCAGCCTAAGGGACGAGCAGTACTTC.

Details on this clone: The junction departs from the called germline gene at one end, perhaps through a read error. The CDR3 reads CASSLVGQNIQYF. The DNA for the CDR3 is TGTGCCAGCAGCTTGGTCGGCCAAAACATTCAGTACTTC. The rearrangement links TRBV5-3 to TRBJ2-4; unclear D gene. TRBV5-3 is assigned to the ORF class and has an uncertain function. This CDR3 has 13 amino acids.

This clone showed up just once. The V and J genes are TRBV27 and TRBJ1-1; D remains unclear. V lost 5 bases and J lost 5, with 18 bases in between. The CDR3 runs to 15 residues. Germline V gives CDR1 MNHEY, CDR2 SMNVEV (reference sequence). CDR3 sequence (DNA): TGTGCCAGCAGTCTAAACCAGATAGGGAGGACTGAAGCTTTCTTT. This sequence encodes CASSLNQIGRTEAFF.

The chain uses TRBV5-6 and TRBJ2-2; 14 bases are a match to TRBD2. Losses at the gene ends were 5 bases for V and 4 bases for J; bases not matched to a gene: 7. The CDR3 contains 17 residues. In germline, CDR1 is SGHDT, CDR2 YYEEEE. This chain's CDR3 is CASRGLAGGPSTGELFF. The CDR3 DNA follows: TGTGCCAGCAGAGGACTAGCGGGGGGCCCCTCCACCGGGGAGCTGTTTTTT.